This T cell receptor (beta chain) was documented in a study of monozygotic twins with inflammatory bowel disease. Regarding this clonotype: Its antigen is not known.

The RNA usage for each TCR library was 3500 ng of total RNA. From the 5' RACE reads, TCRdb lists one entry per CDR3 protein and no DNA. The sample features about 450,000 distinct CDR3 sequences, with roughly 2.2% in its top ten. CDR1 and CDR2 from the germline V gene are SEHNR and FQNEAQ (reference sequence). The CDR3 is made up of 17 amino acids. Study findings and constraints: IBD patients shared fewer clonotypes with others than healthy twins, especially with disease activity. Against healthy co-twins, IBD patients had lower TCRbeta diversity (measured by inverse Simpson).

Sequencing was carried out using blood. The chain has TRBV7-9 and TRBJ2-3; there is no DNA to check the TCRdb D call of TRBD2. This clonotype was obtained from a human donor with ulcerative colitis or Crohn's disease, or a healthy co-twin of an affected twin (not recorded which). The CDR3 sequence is CASSLVSSSGDRNTQYF.